This passage covers 19 T cell receptor beta chains from one sample sequenced in a study of T cell repertoires in cytomegalovirus infection (dated by TCRdb to the late 2010s). These reads were obtained on an Illumina HiSeq 1500. TCRdb ran its own pipeline on the public reads, namely fastp trimming at Q25 and MiXCR clone calling, and kept in-frame beta chains. Merged by CDR3 protein, the rows form single entries marked with the most common genes and DNA. Within this sample are 400,000 or so distinct CDR3 sequences, with 18% of them counted one time only. The ten top clones hold 8.5% to 10% of the sample. The sequenced sample consisted of PBMCs. The receptors derive from a human donor in good health (CMV status not recorded). Some clones in this sample may be carry-over from other donors' samples.

The chain employs TRBV6-1 and TRBJ2-7, with TRBD2 matching over 13 bases. V was pared by 5 bases and J by 4 bases, with 11 bases of the junction left unmatched. Germline V gives CDR1 MNHNS, CDR2 SASEGT. The CDR3 is 17 amino acids. In DNA form, the CDR3 reads TGTGCCAGCAGTCCAGATGGACTAGCGGGAGTGAATTACGAGCAGTACTTC. It specifies CASSPDGLAGVNYEQYF.

This clonotype was counted many times. The V call is TRBV12-3 or TRBV12-4, the J call TRBJ1-2; tentatively, D is TRBD1 (5 bases). The CDR3 is 13 amino acids. Trimming removed 3 bases from V and 8 bases from J, with 13 bases in between. CDR3 nucleotide sequence: TGTGCCAGCAGTTTCGCAGGACAAGCCGGCTACACCTTC. It encodes CASSFAGQAGYTF.

This clonotype has only a few counts. This chain links TRBV7-2 with TRBJ1-6, with 8 nucleotides matching TRBD1. The CDR3 length is 15 residues. V lost 3 bases to trimming and J lost 6 bases; unmatched junction nucleotides: 4. The germline V gene has CDR1 SGHTA and CDR2 FQGNSA. In DNA form, the CDR3 reads TGTGCCAGCAGCTTGAATGACAGGGGTAATTCACCCCTCCACTTT. Protein product: CASSLNDRGNSPLHF.

This clonotype was seen a handful of times. The chain employs TRBV6-2 or TRBV6-3 and TRBJ2-1, with 8 bases lining up with TRBD2. CDR1 and CDR2 (germline): MNHEY, SVGEGT. With V trimmed by 3 bases and J by 7 bases, 8 bases remained unmatched. The CDR3 is made up of 15 amino acids. CDR3 residues: CASSYGLARGNEQFF. DNA of the CDR3: TGTGCCAGCAGTTATGGACTAGCAAGAGGAAATGAGCAGTTCTTC.

The chain joins TRBV18 to TRBJ2-7; D is unclear. The CDR3 sequence is 12 residues long. In germline, CDR1 is KGHSH, CDR2 LQKENI. V was clipped by 2 bases and J by 3 bases, with 5 bases between them. The CDR3 bases are TGTGCCAGCTCACCAACTCACTACGAGCAGTACTTC. Protein: CASSPTHYEQYF.

With respect to this clonotype: A much more abundant neighbour one base away suggests this may be a read error. V and J are TRBV4-1 and TRBJ1-1; D possibly corresponds to TRBD1 (5 bases). The CDR3 loop spans 14 amino acids. The V gene's germline CDR1 is MGHRA and CDR2 YSYEKL. CDR3 coding DNA: TGTGTCAGCAGCCGGGGGGAGGTGAACACTGAAGCTTTCTTT. Translation gives CVSSRGEVNTEAFF.

The chain uses TRBV7-8 and TRBJ1-1; D is ambiguous. The CDR3 sequence is 15 residues long. Per the germline V gene, CDR1 is SGHVS and CDR2 is FQNEAQ. V lost 5 bases and J lost 2, with 15 bases in between. CDR3 nucleotide sequence: TGTGCCAGCAGCCCCCGACGGCTGAGAAACACTGAAGCTTTCTTT. Protein: CASSPRRLRNTEAFF.

On this clonotype: A read error may account for a junction end that differs from germline. The CDR3 loop is CASSSPISGRVNEQSF. The CDR3, as DNA: TGTGCCAGCAGCTCCCCAATCAGCGGGAGGGTAAATGAGCAGTCCTTC. The chain carries TRBV7-6 and TRBJ2-1; 10 bases fit TRBD2. The germline V gene has CDR1 SGHVS and CDR2 FNYEAQ. This CDR3 comprises 16 residues.

This clonotype has only a few counts. The V and J genes are TRBV19 and TRBJ1-5; no clear D gene. CDR1 is LNHDA and CDR2 is SQIVND in the germline V gene (reference sequence). Trimming stripped 3 bases from V and 0 bases from J, with 9 bases between. There are 15 residues in the CDR3. CDR3 sequence: CASSMSRVSNQPQHF. CDR3 nucleotides: TGTGCCAGTAGTATGTCCAGAGTTAGCAATCAGCCCCAGCATTTT.

The rearrangement links TRBV29-1 to TRBJ2-1, with D possibly called TRBD1 or TRBD2 (5 bases each). This CDR3 region has 13 residues. Germline V CDR1 and CDR2: SQVTM, ANQGSEA. The V end was cut by 7 bases, the J end by 6 bases, with 16 bases between. The CDR3 DNA reads as TGCAGCGCTCGGGGCCAAACTGGCAATGAGCAGTTCTTC. Protein sequence: CSARGQTGNEQFF.

The gene calls are TRBV19 and TRBJ1-2; D is unresolved. Trimming shortened V by 7 bases and J by 8 bases, and 17 bases separated the two germline ends. Per the germline V gene, CDR1 is LNHDA and CDR2 is SQIVND (reference sequence). The CDR3 runs 13 residues. The DNA of the CDR3 is TGTGCCAGTAAGGGATCGACTAGAGGGGGCTACACCTTC. Translating gives CASKGSTRGGYTF.

The rearrangement uses TRBV12-3 or TRBV12-4 and TRBJ2-5; 12 bases line up with TRBD2. The CDR3 spans 17 residues. Trimming removed 3 bases from V and 5 bases from J; junction bases left unmatched: 10. The CDR3 reads CASSLAASGGAGETQYF. For the CDR3, the DNA is TGTGCCAGCAGTTTGGCGGCTAGCGGGGGGGCTGGTGAGACCCAGTACTTC.

The rearrangement joins TRBV18 to TRBJ2-3, with D perhaps matching TRBD1 (5 bases). Trimming removed 0 bases at V and 4 bases at J, with 11 bases between. This CDR3 spans 15 amino acids. In germline, CDR1 is KGHSH, CDR2 LQKENI. The CDR3: CASSPPPQGSDTQYF. The CDR3 DNA is TGTGCCAGCTCACCACCCCCTCAGGGATCAGATACGCAGTATTTT. Together with reference TRBV18 and TRBJ2-3, the CDR3 gives the full variable domain: NAGVMQNPRHLVRRRGQEARLRCSPMKGHSHVYWYRQLPEEGLKFMVYLQKENIIDESGMPKERFSAEFPKEGPSILRIQQVVRGDSAAYFCASSPPPQGSDTQYFGPGTRLTVL.

This clonotype was found many times. The chain couples TRBV7-2 to TRBJ1-6; 11 bases are shared with TRBD1. Germline lookup yields CDR1 SGHTA and CDR2 FQGNSA. The CDR3 totals 15 residues. V was pared by 0 bases and J by 9 bases, with 1 base of the junction left unmatched. The CDR3 protein is CASSLAGTGGSPLHF. CDR3 in DNA: TGTGCCAGCAGCTTAGCAGGGACAGGGGGTTCACCCCTCCACTTT.

This clonotype was detected a few times. The chain carries TRBV7-9 and TRBJ1-1; D is undetermined. Germline-derived CDR1 and CDR2 are SEHNR and FQNEAQ (reference sequence). Trimming took off 5 bases at V and 8 bases at J, with 24 bases between the two ends. This CDR3 is built from 16 residues. The CDR3, as DNA: TGTGCCAGCAGCCACCTACTGACCGGGCGATCCGGAGAAGCTTTCTTT. This translates into CASSHLLTGRSGEAFF.

This rearrangement joins TRBV20-1 to TRBJ2-7, with 10 bases that match TRBD2. The CDR3 extends over 15 amino acids. The ends lost 5 bases at V and 3 bases at J; junction bases unmatched: 10. Germline V lookup: CDR1 DFQATT, CDR2 SNEGSKA (reference sequence). CDR3 protein: CSAPNGASGSYEQYF. The CDR3 DNA is TGCAGTGCTCCTAACGGGGCTAGCGGGAGCTACGAGCAGTACTTC.

This clonotype was observed a handful of times. The chain carries TRBV12-3 or TRBV12-4 and TRBJ1-1, with unresolved D. V lost 3 bases and J lost 3, with 11 bases in between. The CDR3 has 14 amino acids. CDR3 protein: CASSFDGLDTEAFF. The CDR3 DNA reads as TGTGCCAGCAGTTTCGACGGATTAGACACTGAAGCTTTCTTT.

About this clonotype itself: A read error may explain this, as a much larger clone is one base away. The CDR3 nucleotides are TGTGCCAGCAGGCCCCGTTCAGGGTCCCACGAGCAGTACTTC. Translation: CASRPRSGSHEQYF. The gene calls are TRBV7-7 and TRBJ2-7, with D tentatively TRBD1 (5 bases). The CDR3 extends over 14 amino acids. Trimming took off 6 bases at V and 5 bases at J, with 17 bases between the two ends. Germline V gene sequence: CDR1 SSHAT, CDR2 FNYEAQ (reference sequence).

This clonotype was counted only a few times. This chain links TRBV29-1 with TRBJ2-5; TRBD2 agrees at 7 bases. The V and J ends lost 6 bases and 5 bases, in that order; junction bases with no gene match: 12. Germline CDR1 SQVTM, CDR2 ANQGSEA. This CDR3 comprises 14 residues. The CDR3 reads CSVRWGGPFETQYF. CDR3 DNA: TGCAGCGTCCGTTGGGGAGGGCCGTTTGAGACCCAGTACTTC.